Described below is a single TCR beta chain sequence and its context. As yet, its antigen is unknown. The sample belongs to a study of beta chain features in type 1 diabetes. Study-wide findings and caveats: There was a moderate but significant shortening of TCRB CDR3s in all four CD4+ subsets of Type 1 diabetes patients.

Germline CDR1 reads SNHLY; CDR2 reads FYNNEI. This CDR3 spans 13 amino acids. Trimming took off 8 bases at V and 1 base at J, with 11 bases between the two ends. Purities in excess of 95% were seen in all sorted populations. TCRB transcripts that were expressed got sequenced, as all of the isolated RNA had been reverse transcribed. Clones were read by immunoSEQ multiplex PCR, and TCRdb kept only the in-frame ones, dropping some. The sample has roughly 300,000 clones, around 13% seen once. V and J are TRBV2 and TRBJ1-1; no reliable D call. The material sequenced was central memory CD4+ T cells from blood. This clonotype was obtained from a young man in good health. DNA for the CDR3: TGTGCCAGCGCAGTCGAGCAGAACACTGAAGCTTTCTTT. Translation: CASAVEQNTEAFF.